Listed below are T cell receptor beta chains from one sample, sequenced in a study of blood T cell repertoires in COVID-19. TCRdb's table, derived via immunoSEQ multiplex PCR, lists solely in-frame clones and lacks some. The sample lists 250,000 to 400,000 clones, 90% occurring once. Sequencing was done on a sample of peripheral blood. All receptors come from a woman in her twenties or thirties with COVID-19, enrolled during active disease. The CDR3 runs from the conserved cysteine through the conserved F or W. The D gene is left open where the match is weak. Clone size is shown for a subset of rows, as once, few, many or a class of expanded clone.

v_call	d_call	clone_size	j_call	cdr3_nt	cdr3_aa
TRBV9	-	-	TRBJ1-4	TGTGCCAGCAGCAGGGGAGGAACTAATGAAAAACTGTTTTTT	CASSRGGTNEKLFF
TRBV6-6	-	-	TRBJ2-7	TGTGCCAGCGGAGGGAGCTCCTACGAGCAGTACTTC	CASGGSSYEQYF
TRBV7-9	TRBD2	-	TRBJ2-1	TGTGCCAGCAGCCTAGACCTAGCGGGAGGTTCCTACAATGAGCAGTTCTTC	CASSLDLAGGSYNEQFF
TRBV2	-	-	TRBJ1-2	TGTGCCAGCAGTGAAAGGTCAGGGGCTGGCTATGGCTACACCTTC	CASSERSGAGYGYTF
TRBV6-2/TRBV6-3	-	-	TRBJ1-2	TGTGCCAGCAGTTTCAGGACAACTGCAGCAGGCTACACCTTC	CASSFRTTAAGYTF
TRBV6-5	-	-	TRBJ1-1	TGTGCCAGCAGTTACTCGTTCGGGACTGAAGCTTTCTTT	CASSYSFGTEAFF
TRBV2	-	few	TRBJ2-2	TGTGCCAGCAACCCTGGCCCAAACACCGGGGAGCTGTTTTTT	CASNPGPNTGELFF
TRBV18	-	-	TRBJ2-3	TGTGCCAGCTCACCACGGCTAGAAGATACGCAGTATTTT	CASSPRLEDTQYF
TRBV7-3	TRBD1	-	TRBJ1-1	TGTGCCAGCAGCGCGGACAGGGATACTGAAGCTTTCTTT	CASSADRDTEAFF
TRBV6-1	-	-	TRBJ1-5	TGTGCCAGCAGTGAAGGTCTCAGACAGCCCCAGCATTTT	CASSEGLRQPQHF
TRBV10-2	TRBD2	-	TRBJ2-5	TGCGCCAGCAGCCCTAGCGGGAGAAGGCAAGAGACCCAGTACTTC	CASSPSGRRQETQYF
TRBV15	-	-	TRBJ1-3	TGTGCCACCAGCAGAGTAGGGGGATCTGGAAACACCATATATTTT	CATSRVGGSGNTIYF
TRBV27	-	-	TRBJ2-5	TGTGCCAGCAGTTGGGACCCGCAGGGGCAAGAGACCCAGTACTTC	CASSWDPQGQETQYF
TRBV7-9	-	-	TRBJ2-7	TGTGCCAGCAGCTTACCGGGAAACGAGCAGTACTTC	CASSLPGNEQYF
TRBV12-5	-	-	TRBJ1-5	TGTGCTAGTGGTTTGGTAAGGGGGGGGCACCAGCCCCAGCATTTT	CASGLVRGGHQPQHF
TRBV2	TRBD2	-	TRBJ2-7	TGTGCCAGCACCCCCCTCGGGGGAGCGGGAGCCTACGAGCAGTACTTC	CASTPLGGAGAYEQYF
TRBV5-4	TRBD1	-	TRBJ1-1	TGTGCCAGCAGCTTTACAGGGGGCGTTGAAGCTTTCTTT	CASSFTGGVEAFF
TRBV3-1/TRBV3-2	-	-	TRBJ2-7	TGTGCCAGCAGCCAAGATTTAACAGGAGCCTACGAGCAGTACTTC	CASSQDLTGAYEQYF
TRBV27	-	-	TRBJ1-1	TGTGCCAGCAGTTTGGGGCGGAAGAACGCTGAAGCTTTCTTT	CASSLGRKNAEAFF
TRBV3-1/TRBV3-2	-	-	TRBJ2-2	TGTGCCAGCAGCCAAGATGCGGCGAACACCGGGGAGCTGTTTTTT	CASSQDAANTGELFF
TRBV6-5	TRBD1	-	TRBJ1-5	TGTGCCAGCAGCCTAGGACAGGGAGGACAGCCCCAGCATTTT	CASSLGQGGQPQHF
TRBV9	-	-	TRBJ2-5	TGTGCCAGCAGCCTCAGTCCTCGAGAGACCCAGTACTTC	CASSLSPRETQYF
TRBV6-5	TRBD1	-	TRBJ1-1	TGTGCCAGCAGGACTGAGCGGGACAGGGCCACTGAAGCTTTCTTT	CASRTERDRATEAFF
TRBV2	TRBD1	once	TRBJ1-1	TGTGCCAGCAGAGACGACAGGGTTGGTGAAGCTTTCTTT	CASRDDRVGEAFF
TRBV3-1/TRBV3-2	-	-	TRBJ2-5	TGTGCCAGCAGCCAAGTCTTTCAAGAGACCCAGTACTTC	CASSQVFQETQYF
TRBV5-8	TRBD1	-	TRBJ2-7	TGTGCCAGCAGCTTGGGGGGGACAGGCGGTTACGAGCAGTACTTC	CASSLGGTGGYEQYF
TRBV5-8	-	-	TRBJ2-6	TGTGCCAGCAGCTTGCTCTCTGGGGCCAACGTCCTGACTTTC	CASSLLSGANVLTF
TRBV11-2	-	-	TRBJ1-5	TGTGCCAGCAGCTTAGGGGCCAGGGGCAATCAGCCCCAGCATTTT	CASSLGARGNQPQHF
TRBV5-6	-	-	TRBJ1-3	TGTGCCAGCAGCTTGGGAGGGAACACCATATATTTT	CASSLGGNTIYF
TRBV28	TRBD2	-	TRBJ2-3	TGTGCCAGCAGTTTAGGCGGGAGGGAGACAGATACGCAGTATTTT	CASSLGGRETDTQYF
TRBV27	-	-	TRBJ2-7	TGTGCCAGCAGGCTGGAGGGGGCTAGAGTCTACGAGCAGTACTTC	CASRLEGARVYEQYF
TRBV28	-	-	TRBJ2-3	TGTGCCAGCTCTCGGGGGGCGGCTTTCATCACAGATACGCAGTATTTT	CASSRGAAFITDTQYF
TRBV3-1/TRBV3-2	TRBD1	many	TRBJ1-1	TGTGCCAGCAGCCAAAGTGGGGGGACAGGCGGGGTGAACACTGAAGCTTTCTTT	CASSQSGGTGGVNTEAFF
TRBV5-1	TRBD2	-	TRBJ2-1	TGCGCCAGCAGGACTAGCGGGGCCTACAATGAGCAGTTCTTC	CASRTSGAYNEQFF
TRBV11-3	-	-	TRBJ1-4	TGTGCCAGCAGCCGGCGACTCCCAAAACTGTTTTTT	CASSRRLPKLFF
TRBV28	TRBD1	-	TRBJ2-7	TGTGCCAGCAGTGCTATATGGACAGGGGGCGAGCAGTACTTC	CASSAIWTGGEQYF
TRBV2	TRBD2	-	TRBJ2-2	TGTGCCAGCAGGGGGAGCGGGACTAACACCGGGGAGCTGTTTTTT	CASRGSGTNTGELFF
TRBV4-2	-	-	TRBJ2-1	TGTGCCAGCAGCCAAGTCGGAGGCAATGAGCAGTTCTTC	CASSQVGGNEQFF
TRBV2	-	-	TRBJ1-1	TGTGCCAGCGGGTGGGAGTCCCACACTGAAGCTTTCTTT	CASGWESHTEAFF
TRBV5-6	-	-	TRBJ1-3	TGTGCCAGCAGCCCAGAACCCCGCTCTGGAAACACCATATATTTT	CASSPEPRSGNTIYF
TRBV6-5	-	-	TRBJ2-2	TGTGCCAGCGTTCTCGAGGGAGTGAACACCGGGGAGCTGTTTTTT	CASVLEGVNTGELFF
TRBV30	-	-	TRBJ2-3	TGTGCCTCCGAACATGGAGGAGGAGATACGCAGTATTTT	CASEHGGGDTQYF
TRBV11-2	TRBD1	-	TRBJ2-7	TGTGCCAGCAGCTTAGGCACAGGGGTAGGCTACGAGCAGTACTTC	CASSLGTGVGYEQYF
TRBV27	TRBD1	-	TRBJ1-1	TGTGCCAGCAGTTTACTGGACAGGGCTGAAGCTTTCTTT	CASSLLDRAEAFF
TRBV3-1/TRBV3-2	-	-	TRBJ2-7	TGTGCCAGCAGCCAAGTAGGGGACTACGAGCAGTACTTC	CASSQVGDYEQYF
TRBV11-2	TRBD2	-	TRBJ2-1	TGTGCCAGCAGCTTATGGACTAGCGAGACATACAATGAGCAGTTCTTC	CASSLWTSETYNEQFF
TRBV11-2	-	-	TRBJ1-1	TGTGCCAGCAGCTTAGGGGGGAGGCGGGCGAACACTGAAGCTTTCTTT	CASSLGGRRANTEAFF
TRBV5-4	TRBD2	-	TRBJ2-7	TGTGCCAGCAGGCCCGGACTAGCGGGAGACGAGCAGTACTTC	CASRPGLAGDEQYF
TRBV27	TRBD2	-	TRBJ2-1	TGTGCCAGCAGTTTATATTCCGGACTAGCGGGAAACAATGAGCAGTTCTTC	CASSLYSGLAGNNEQFF
TRBV7-2	TRBD1	-	TRBJ1-2	TGTGCCTTAAGGCGACAGGGGAGTAACTATGGCTACACCTTC	CALRRQGSNYGYTF